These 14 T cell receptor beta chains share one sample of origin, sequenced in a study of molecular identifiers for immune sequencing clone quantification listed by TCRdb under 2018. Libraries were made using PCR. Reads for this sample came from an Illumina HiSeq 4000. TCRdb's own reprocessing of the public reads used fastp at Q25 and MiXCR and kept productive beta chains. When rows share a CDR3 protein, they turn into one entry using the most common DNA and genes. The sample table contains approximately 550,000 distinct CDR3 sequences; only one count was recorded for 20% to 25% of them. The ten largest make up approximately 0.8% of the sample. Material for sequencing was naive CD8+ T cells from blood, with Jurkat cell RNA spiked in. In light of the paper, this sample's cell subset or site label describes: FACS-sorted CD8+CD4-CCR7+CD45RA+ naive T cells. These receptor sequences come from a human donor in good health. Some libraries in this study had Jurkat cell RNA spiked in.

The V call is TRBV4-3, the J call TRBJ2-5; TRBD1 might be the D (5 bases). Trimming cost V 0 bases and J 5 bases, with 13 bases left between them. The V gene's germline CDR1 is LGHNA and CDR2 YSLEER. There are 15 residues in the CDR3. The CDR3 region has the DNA TGCGCCAGCAGCCAAGAATCCGGCAGGGCCGAGACCCAGTACTTC. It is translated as CASSQESGRAETQYF.

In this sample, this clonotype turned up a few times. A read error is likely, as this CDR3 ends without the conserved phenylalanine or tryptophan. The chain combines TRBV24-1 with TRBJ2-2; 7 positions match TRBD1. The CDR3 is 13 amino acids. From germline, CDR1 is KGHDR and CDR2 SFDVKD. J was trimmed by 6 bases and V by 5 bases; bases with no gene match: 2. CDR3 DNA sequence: TGTGCCACCAGTGGAGGACAGGCCGGGGAGCTGTTTCTT. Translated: CATSGGQAGELFL.

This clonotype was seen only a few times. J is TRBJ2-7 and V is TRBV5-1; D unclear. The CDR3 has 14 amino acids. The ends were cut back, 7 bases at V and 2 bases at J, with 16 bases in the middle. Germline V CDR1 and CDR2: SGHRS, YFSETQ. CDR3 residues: CASCVTDQTYEQYF. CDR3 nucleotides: TGCGCCAGCTGCGTGACGGATCAAACCTACGAGCAGTACTTC.

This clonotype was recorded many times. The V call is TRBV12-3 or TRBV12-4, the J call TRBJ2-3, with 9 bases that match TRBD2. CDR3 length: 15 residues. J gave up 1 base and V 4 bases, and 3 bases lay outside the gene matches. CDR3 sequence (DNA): TGTGCCAGCAGTTATAGCGGGAGACGCACAGATACGCAGTATTTT. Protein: CASSYSGRRTDTQYF.

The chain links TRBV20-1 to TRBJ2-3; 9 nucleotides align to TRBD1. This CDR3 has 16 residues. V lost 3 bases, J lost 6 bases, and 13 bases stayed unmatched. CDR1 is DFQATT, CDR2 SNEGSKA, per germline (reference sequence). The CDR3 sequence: CSASNFFGQGLDTQYF. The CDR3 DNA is TGCAGTGCTAGTAACTTTTTTGGACAGGGGCTTGATACGCAGTATTTT.

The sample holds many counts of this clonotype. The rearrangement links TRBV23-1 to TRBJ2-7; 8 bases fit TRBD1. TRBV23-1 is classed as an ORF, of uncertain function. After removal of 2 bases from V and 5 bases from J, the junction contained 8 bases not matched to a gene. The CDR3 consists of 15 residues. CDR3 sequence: CASSQRGQGSHEQYF. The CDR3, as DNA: TGCGCCAGCAGTCAACGCGGACAGGGTTCCCACGAGCAGTACTTC.

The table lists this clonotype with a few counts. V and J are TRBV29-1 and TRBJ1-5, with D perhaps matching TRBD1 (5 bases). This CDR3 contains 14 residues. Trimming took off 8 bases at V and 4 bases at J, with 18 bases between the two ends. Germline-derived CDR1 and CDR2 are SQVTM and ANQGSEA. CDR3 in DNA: TGCAGCACCCAAGGGGATTGTGGAAATCAGCCCCAGCATTTT. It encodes CSTQGDCGNQPQHF.

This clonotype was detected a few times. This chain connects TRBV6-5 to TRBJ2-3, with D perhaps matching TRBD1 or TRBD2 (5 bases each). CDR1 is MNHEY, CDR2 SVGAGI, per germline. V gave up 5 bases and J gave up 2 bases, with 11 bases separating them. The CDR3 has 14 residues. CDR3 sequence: CASSLWGNTDTQYF. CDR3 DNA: TGTGCCAGCAGTCTCTGGGGGAACACAGATACGCAGTATTTT.

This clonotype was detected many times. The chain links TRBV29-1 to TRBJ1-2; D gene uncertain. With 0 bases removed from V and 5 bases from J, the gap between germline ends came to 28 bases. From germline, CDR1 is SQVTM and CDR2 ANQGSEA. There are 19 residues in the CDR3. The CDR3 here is CSVEDSPRQDEPTTYGYTF. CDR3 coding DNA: TGCAGCGTTGAAGACTCCCCCCGGCAGGATGAACCTACAACGTATGGCTACACCTTC.

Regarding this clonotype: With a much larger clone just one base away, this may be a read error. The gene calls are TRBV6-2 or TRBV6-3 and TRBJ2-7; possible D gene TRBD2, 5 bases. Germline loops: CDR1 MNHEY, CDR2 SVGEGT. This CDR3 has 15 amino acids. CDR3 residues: CAGSYSSGWSYEQYF. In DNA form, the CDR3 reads TGTGCCGGCAGTTACTCGTCGGGGTGGTCCTACGAGCAGTACTTC.

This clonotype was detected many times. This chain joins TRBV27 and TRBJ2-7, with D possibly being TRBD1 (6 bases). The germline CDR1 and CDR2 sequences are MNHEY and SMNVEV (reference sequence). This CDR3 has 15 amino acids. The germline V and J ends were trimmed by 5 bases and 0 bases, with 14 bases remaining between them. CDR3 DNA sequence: TGTGCCAGCAGTAGGACGCAGGGGAGCTCCTACGAGCAGTACTTC. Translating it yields CASSRTQGSSYEQYF.

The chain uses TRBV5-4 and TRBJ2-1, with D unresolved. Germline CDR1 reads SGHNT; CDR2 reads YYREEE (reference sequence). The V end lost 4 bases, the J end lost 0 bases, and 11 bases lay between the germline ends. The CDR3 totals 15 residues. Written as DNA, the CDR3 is TGTGCCAGCAGCCACACAGAGTTCTCCTACAATGAGCAGTTCTTC. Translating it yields CASSHTEFSYNEQFF.

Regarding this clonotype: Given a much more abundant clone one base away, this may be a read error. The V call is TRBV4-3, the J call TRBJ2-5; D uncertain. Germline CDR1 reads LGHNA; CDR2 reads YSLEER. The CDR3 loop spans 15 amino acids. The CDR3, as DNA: TGCACCAGCAGCCAAGAGTGGGTAGGACAAGAGACCCAGTACTTC. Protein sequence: CTSSQEWVGQETQYF.

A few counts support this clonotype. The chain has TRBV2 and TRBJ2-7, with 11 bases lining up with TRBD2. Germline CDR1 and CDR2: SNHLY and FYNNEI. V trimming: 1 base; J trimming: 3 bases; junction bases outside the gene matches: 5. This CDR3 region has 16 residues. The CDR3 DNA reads TGTGCCAGCAGTGAAGGGGCTACTAGCGGGGGCTACGAGCAGTACTTC. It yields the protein CASSEGATSGGYEQYF.